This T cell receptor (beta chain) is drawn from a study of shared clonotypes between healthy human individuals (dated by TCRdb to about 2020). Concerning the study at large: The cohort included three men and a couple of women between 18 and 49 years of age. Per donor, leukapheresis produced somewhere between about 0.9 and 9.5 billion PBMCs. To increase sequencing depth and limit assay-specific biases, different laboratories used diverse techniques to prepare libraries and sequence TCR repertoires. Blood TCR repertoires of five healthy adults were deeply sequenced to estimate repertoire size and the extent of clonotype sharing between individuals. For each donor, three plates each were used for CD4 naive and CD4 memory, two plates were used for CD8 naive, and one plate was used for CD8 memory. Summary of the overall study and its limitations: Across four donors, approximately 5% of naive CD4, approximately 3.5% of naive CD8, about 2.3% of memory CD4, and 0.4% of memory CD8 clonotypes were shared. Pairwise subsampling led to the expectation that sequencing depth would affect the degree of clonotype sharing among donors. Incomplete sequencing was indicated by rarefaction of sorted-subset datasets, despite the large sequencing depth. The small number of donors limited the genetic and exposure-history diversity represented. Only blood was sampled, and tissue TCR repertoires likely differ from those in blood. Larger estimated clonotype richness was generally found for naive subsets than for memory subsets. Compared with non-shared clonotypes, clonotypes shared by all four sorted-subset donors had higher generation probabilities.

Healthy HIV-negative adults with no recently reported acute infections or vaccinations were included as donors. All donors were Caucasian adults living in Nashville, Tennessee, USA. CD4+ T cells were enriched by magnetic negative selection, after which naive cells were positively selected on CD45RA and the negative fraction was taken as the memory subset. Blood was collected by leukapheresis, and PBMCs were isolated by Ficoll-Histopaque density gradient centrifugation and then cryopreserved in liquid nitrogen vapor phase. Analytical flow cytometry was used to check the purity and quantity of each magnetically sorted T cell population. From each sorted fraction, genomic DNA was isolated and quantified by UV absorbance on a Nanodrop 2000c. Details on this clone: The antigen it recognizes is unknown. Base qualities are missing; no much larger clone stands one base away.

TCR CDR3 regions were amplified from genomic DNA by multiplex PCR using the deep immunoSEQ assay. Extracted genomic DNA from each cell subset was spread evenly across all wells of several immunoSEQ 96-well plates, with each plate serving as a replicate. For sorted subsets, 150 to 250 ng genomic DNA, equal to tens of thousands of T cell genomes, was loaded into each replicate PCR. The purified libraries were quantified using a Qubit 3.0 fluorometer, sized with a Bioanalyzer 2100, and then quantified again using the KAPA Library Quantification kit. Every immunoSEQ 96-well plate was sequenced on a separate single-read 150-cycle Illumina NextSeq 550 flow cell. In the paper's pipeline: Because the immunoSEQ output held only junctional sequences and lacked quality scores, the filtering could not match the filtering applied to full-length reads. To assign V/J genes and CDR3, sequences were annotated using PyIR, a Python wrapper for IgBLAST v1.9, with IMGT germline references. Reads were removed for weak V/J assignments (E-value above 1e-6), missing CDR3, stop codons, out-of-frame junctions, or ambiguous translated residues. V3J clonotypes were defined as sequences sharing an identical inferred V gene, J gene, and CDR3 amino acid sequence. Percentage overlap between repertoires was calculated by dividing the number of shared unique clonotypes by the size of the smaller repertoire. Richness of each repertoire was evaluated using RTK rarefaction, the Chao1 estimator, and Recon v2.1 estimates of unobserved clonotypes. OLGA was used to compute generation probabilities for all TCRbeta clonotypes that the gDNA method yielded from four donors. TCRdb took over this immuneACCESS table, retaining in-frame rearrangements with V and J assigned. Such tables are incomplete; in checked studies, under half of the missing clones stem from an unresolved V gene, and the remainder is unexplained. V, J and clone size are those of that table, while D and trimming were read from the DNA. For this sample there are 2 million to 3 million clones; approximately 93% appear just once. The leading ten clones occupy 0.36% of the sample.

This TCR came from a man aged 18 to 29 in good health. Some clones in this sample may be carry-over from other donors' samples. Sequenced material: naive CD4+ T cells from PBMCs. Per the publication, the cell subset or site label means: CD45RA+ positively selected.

The CDR3 sequence is CASMRAGSAYEQYF. The sequenced DNA is TGTGCCAGCATGCGAGCGGGAAGTGCCTACGAGCAGTACTTC. Rearrangement joined TRBV6-5 to TRBJ2-7; 7 nucleotides in the junction match TRBD2. CDR1 MNHEY and CDR2 SVGAGI are derived from the germline V gene. Clipping removes 7 bases from V and 2 bases from J, with 8 as the unmatched junction base count. The CDR3 measures 14 amino acids from cysteine to phenylalanine. Only CDR3 DNA remains: 42 bases, in frame from the first base.